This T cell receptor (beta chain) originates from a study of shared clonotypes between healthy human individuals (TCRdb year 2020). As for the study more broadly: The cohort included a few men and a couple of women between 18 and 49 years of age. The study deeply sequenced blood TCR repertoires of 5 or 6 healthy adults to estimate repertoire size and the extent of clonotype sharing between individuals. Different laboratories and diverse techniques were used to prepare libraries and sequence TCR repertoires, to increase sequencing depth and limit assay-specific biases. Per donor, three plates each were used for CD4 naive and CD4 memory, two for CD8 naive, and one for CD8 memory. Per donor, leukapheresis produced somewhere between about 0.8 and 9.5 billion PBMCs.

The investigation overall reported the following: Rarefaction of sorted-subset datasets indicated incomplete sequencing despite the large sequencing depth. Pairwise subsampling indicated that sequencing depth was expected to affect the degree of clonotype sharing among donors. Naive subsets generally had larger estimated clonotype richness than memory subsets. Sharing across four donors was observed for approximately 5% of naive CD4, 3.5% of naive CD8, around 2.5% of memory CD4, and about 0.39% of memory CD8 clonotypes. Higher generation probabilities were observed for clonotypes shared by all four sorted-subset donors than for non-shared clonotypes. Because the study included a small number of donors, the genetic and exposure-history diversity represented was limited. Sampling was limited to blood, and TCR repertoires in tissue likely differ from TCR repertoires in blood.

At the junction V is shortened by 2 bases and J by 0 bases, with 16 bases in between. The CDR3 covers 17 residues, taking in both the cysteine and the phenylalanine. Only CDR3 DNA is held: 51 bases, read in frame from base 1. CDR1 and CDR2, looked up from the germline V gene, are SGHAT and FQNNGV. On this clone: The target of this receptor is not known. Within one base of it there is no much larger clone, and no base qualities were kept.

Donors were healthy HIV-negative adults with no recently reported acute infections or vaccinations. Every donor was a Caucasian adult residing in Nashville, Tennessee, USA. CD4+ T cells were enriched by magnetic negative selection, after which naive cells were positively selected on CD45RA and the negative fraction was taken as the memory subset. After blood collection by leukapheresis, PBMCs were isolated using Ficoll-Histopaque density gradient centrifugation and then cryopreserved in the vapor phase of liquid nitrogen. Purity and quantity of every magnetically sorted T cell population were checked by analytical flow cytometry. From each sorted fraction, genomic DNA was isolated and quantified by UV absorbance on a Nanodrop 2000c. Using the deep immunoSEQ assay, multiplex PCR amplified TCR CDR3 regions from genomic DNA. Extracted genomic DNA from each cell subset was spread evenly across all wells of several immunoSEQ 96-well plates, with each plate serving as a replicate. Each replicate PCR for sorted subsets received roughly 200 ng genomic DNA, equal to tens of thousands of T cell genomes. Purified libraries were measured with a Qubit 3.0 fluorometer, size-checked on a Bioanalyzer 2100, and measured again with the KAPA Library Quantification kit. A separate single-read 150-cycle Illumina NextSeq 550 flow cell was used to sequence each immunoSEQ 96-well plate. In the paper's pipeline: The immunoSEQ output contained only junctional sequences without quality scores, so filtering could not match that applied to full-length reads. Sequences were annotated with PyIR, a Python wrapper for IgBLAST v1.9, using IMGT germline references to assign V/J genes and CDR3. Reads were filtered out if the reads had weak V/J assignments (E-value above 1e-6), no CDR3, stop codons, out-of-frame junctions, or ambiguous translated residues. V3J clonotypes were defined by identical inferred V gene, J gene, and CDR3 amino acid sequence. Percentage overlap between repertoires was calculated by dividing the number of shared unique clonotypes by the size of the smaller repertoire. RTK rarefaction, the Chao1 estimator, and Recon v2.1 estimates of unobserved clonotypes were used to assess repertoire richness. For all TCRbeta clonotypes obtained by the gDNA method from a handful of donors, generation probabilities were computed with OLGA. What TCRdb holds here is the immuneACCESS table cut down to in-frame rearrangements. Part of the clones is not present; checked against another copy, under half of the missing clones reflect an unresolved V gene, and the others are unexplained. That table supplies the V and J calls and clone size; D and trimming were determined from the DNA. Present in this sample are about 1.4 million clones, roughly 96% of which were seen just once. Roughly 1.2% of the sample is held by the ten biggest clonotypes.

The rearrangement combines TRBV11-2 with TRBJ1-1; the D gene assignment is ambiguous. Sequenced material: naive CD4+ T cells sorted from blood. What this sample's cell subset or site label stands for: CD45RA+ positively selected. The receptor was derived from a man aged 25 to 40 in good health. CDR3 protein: CASSLLSPGRMNTEAFF. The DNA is TGTGCCAGCAGCTTATTAAGCCCAGGACGGATGAACACTGAAGCTTTCTTT.